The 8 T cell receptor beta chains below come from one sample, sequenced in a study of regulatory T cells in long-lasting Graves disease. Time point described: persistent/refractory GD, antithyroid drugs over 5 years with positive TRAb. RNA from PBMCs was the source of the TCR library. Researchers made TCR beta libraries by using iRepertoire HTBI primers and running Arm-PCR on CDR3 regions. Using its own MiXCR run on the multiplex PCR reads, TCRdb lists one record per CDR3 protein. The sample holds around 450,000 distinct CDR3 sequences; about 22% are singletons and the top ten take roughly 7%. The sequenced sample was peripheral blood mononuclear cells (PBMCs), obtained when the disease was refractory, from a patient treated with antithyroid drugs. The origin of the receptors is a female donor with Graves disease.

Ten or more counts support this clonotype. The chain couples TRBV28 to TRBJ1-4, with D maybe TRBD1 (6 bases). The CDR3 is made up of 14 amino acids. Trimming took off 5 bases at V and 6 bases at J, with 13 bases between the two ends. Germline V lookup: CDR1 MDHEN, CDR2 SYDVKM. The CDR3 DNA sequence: TGTGCCAGCAGTCTCCAGGGGACCGATGAAAAACTGTTTTTT. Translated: CASSLQGTDEKLFF.

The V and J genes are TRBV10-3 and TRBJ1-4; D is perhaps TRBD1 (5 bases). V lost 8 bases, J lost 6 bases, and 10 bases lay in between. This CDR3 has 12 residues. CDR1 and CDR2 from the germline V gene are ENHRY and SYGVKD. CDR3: CAIRGVDEKLFF. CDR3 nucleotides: TGTGCCATCCGGGGGGTAGATGAAAAACTGTTTTTT.

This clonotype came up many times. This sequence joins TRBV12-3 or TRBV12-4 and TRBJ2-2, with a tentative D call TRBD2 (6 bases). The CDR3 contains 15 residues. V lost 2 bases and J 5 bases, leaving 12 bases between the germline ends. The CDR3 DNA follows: TGTGCCAGCAGTTTACGGAGGGGCGGGACCGGGGAGCTGTTTTTT. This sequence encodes CASSLRRGGTGELFF.

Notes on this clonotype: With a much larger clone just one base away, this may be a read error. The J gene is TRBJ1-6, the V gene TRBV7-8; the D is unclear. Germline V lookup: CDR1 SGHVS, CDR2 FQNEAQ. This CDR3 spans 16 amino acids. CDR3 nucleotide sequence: TGTGCCAGCAACTTAGTTCGGGGTTCCTATAATTCACCCCTCCACTTT. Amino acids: CASNLVRGSYNSPLHF.

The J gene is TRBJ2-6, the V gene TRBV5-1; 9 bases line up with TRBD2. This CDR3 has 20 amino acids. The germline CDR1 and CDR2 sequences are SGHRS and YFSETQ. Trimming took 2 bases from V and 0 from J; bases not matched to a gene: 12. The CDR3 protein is CASSFSGGSSPSSGANVLTF. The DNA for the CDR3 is TGCGCCAGCAGCTTCAGCGGGGGGTCGTCCCCTTCCTCTGGGGCCAACGTCCTGACTTTC. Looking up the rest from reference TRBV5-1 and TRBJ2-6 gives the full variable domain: KAGVTQTPRYLIKTRGQQVTLSCSPISGHRSVSWYQQTPGQGLQFLFEYFSETQRNKGNFPGRFSGRQFSNSRSEMNVSTLELGDSALYLCASSFSGGSSPSSGANVLTFGAGSRLTVL.

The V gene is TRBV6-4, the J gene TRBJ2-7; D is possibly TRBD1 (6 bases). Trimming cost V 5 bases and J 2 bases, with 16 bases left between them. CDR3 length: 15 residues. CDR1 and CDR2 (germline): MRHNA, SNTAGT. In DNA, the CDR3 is TGTGCCAGCAGTACCGACAGGCCATATCCCTACGAGCAGTACTTC. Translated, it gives CASSTDRPYPYEQYF.

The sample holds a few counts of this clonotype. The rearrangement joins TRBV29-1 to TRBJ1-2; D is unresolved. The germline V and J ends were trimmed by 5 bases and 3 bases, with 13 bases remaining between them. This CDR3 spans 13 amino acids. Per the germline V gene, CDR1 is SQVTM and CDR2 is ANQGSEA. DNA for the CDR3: TGCAGCGTTACGGGAGGGTATGACTATGGCTACACCTTC. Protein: CSVTGGYDYGYTF.

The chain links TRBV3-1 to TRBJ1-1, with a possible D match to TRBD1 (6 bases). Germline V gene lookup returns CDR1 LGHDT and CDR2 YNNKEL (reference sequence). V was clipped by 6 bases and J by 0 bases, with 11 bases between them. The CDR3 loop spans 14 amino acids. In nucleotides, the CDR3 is TGTGCCAGCAGTACTTCAGGGGTGAACACTGAAGCTTTCTTT. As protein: CASSTSGVNTEAFF.